This T cell receptor beta chain was obtained from a study of glioma-infiltrating T cells. Whole-study findings and limits: CDR3 overlap between tissue and blood was very small. Tissue-blood divergence was below expectation in non-neoplastic patients, above in gliomas.

This clonotype was detected many times. Its antigen is as yet unknown. The CDR3 extends over 12 amino acids. CDR1 is DFQATT and CDR2 is SNEGSKA in the germline V gene (reference sequence). Trimming cost V 5 bases and J 3 bases, with 11 bases left between them. The iRepertoire nested amplicon-rescue multiplex PCR amplified TCR alpha and beta CDR3s from RNA. For one-step reverse transcription and amplification, about 85-400 ng of tissue mRNA or PBMC total RNA was used. TCRdb analysed the multiplex PCR reads with MiXCR anew, one entry per CDR3 protein. The sample carries 100,000 to 150,000 distinct CDR3 sequences, around 23% recorded once.

Sample: glioma tissue, nonneoplastic brain tissue, or PBMCs (not recorded which). The chain recombines TRBV20-1 with TRBJ2-7, with D perhaps given as TRBD1 or TRBD2 (5 bases each). This receptor was obtained from a human donor with low-grade glioma or glioblastoma, undergoing nonglioma brain surgery, or in good health (not recorded which). The CDR3 sequence is CSAGLGGYEQYF. The CDR3 nucleotides read TGCAGTGCTGGACTTGGGGGCTACGAGCAGTACTTC.